This is a list of T cell receptor beta chains from one sample in a study of beta chain features in type 1 diabetes. The method was immunoSEQ multiplex PCR; TCRdb's version includes in-frame clones alone and lacks a portion of them. The data contain 130,000 or so clones, roughly a tenth of them singletons. The sequencing sample was made of central memory CD4+ T cells from blood. The receptors were gathered from a man between 18 and 35 years old in good health. The CDR3 runs from the conserved cysteine through the conserved F or W. Each record gives: D gene, J gene, clone size, V gene, CDR3 protein, CDR3 DNA. D genes are given only for firm matches. Only some rows state a clone size, as once, few, many or a class for expanded clones.

d_call: -; j_call: TRBJ2-3; clone_size: many; v_call: TRBV25-1; cdr3_aa: CASSEYGTHNTDTQYF; cdr3_nt: TGTGCCAGCAGTGAATATGGGACACATAACACAGATACGCAGTATTTT
d_call: -; j_call: TRBJ2-7; clone_size: many; v_call: TRBV2; cdr3_aa: CASTPATEAYEQYF; cdr3_nt: TGTGCCAGCACTCCTGCGACGGAGGCCTACGAGCAGTACTTC
d_call: -; j_call: TRBJ1-2; clone_size: -; v_call: TRBV4-1; cdr3_aa: CASSQGGFDYGYTF; cdr3_nt: TGCGCCAGCAGCCAAGGAGGGTTTGACTATGGCTACACCTTC
d_call: -; j_call: TRBJ2-3; clone_size: -; v_call: TRBV5-1; cdr3_aa: CASSSGTPRSTDTQYF; cdr3_nt: TGCGCCAGCAGCAGCGGGACACCCCGTAGCACAGATACGCAGTATTTT
d_call: -; j_call: TRBJ2-3; clone_size: -; v_call: TRBV19; cdr3_aa: CASSTPGWHTQYF; cdr3_nt: TGTGCCAGTAGTACCCCAGGGTGGCATACGCAGTATTTT
d_call: TRBD2; j_call: TRBJ2-3; clone_size: -; v_call: TRBV4-3; cdr3_aa: CASSQDVGLAGGQTDTQYF; cdr3_nt: TGCGCCAGCAGCCAAGATGTCGGACTAGCGGGGGGGCAGACAGATACGCAGTATTTT
d_call: TRBD1; j_call: TRBJ2-1; clone_size: few; v_call: TRBV25-1; cdr3_aa: CASSGSGGYEQFF; cdr3_nt: TGTGCCAGCAGTGGATCAGGGGGCTACGAGCAGTTCTTC
d_call: -; j_call: TRBJ2-1; clone_size: -; v_call: TRBV19; cdr3_aa: CASSAGTSFFYNEQFF; cdr3_nt: TGTGCCAGTAGTGCCGGGACAAGTTTCTTCTACAATGAGCAGTTCTTC
d_call: -; j_call: TRBJ2-7; clone_size: few; v_call: TRBV4-2; cdr3_aa: CASSQTIQGDGEQYF; cdr3_nt: TGTGCCAGCAGCCAAACAATACAGGGAGATGGGGAGCAGTACTTC
d_call: TRBD1; j_call: TRBJ1-2; clone_size: few; v_call: TRBV5-4; cdr3_aa: CASSPTGNYGYTF; cdr3_nt: TGTGCCAGCAGCCCGACAGGGAACTATGGCTACACCTTC
d_call: -; j_call: TRBJ1-3; clone_size: few; v_call: TRBV30; cdr3_aa: CAWRISGMSSGNTIYF; cdr3_nt: TGTGCCTGGAGGATTTCAGGCATGAGCTCTGGAAACACCATATATTTT
d_call: TRBD1; j_call: TRBJ2-6; clone_size: many; v_call: TRBV5-1; cdr3_aa: CASSWTGGSGANVLTF; cdr3_nt: TGCGCCAGCAGCTGGACAGGGGGCTCTGGGGCCAACGTCCTGACTTTC
d_call: TRBD2; j_call: TRBJ2-5; clone_size: many; v_call: TRBV5-4; cdr3_aa: CASSLRSGGDETQYF; cdr3_nt: TGTGCCAGCAGCTTGCGAAGCGGGGGGGACGAGACCCAGTACTTC
d_call: TRBD2; j_call: TRBJ2-5; clone_size: -; v_call: TRBV7-6; cdr3_aa: CASSARPSGGRETQYF; cdr3_nt: TGTGCCAGCAGCGCCCGCCCTAGCGGGGGGCGGGAGACCCAGTACTTC
d_call: TRBD2; j_call: TRBJ2-1; clone_size: -; v_call: TRBV6-1; cdr3_aa: CASRASGGAGNEQFF; cdr3_nt: TGTGCCAGCAGAGCAAGCGGGGGGGCGGGTAATGAGCAGTTCTTC
d_call: TRBD1; j_call: TRBJ1-6; clone_size: few; v_call: TRBV2; cdr3_aa: CASRNQDRGLWDSPLHF; cdr3_nt: TGTGCCAGCAGGAATCAGGACAGGGGGCTTTGGGATTCACCCCTCCACTTT
d_call: -; j_call: TRBJ2-2; clone_size: -; v_call: TRBV9; cdr3_aa: CASSVGHNTGELFF; cdr3_nt: TGTGCCAGCAGCGTAGGGCACAACACCGGGGAGCTGTTTTTT
d_call: -; j_call: TRBJ2-6; clone_size: few; v_call: TRBV6-5; cdr3_aa: CAANRAGANVLTF; cdr3_nt: TGTGCAGCAAACAGGGCTGGGGCCAACGTCCTGACTTTC
d_call: -; j_call: TRBJ2-1; clone_size: -; v_call: TRBV21-1; cdr3_aa: CASSNLTSGGGNEQFF; cdr3_nt: TGTGCCAGCAGCAATCTCACTAGCGGGGGGGGCAATGAGCAGTTCTTC
d_call: TRBD2; j_call: TRBJ2-1; clone_size: few; v_call: TRBV4-3; cdr3_aa: CASSRTSGGDNEQFF; cdr3_nt: TGCGCCAGCAGCCGTACTAGCGGGGGGGACAATGAGCAGTTCTTC
d_call: -; j_call: TRBJ2-5; clone_size: -; v_call: TRBV4-2; cdr3_aa: CASSFDRRETQYF; cdr3_nt: TGTGCCAGCAGCTTTGACAGGCGGGAGACCCAGTACTTC
d_call: TRBD1; j_call: TRBJ1-6; clone_size: -; v_call: TRBV7-8; cdr3_aa: CASSFLTGLSPLHF; cdr3_nt: TGTGCCAGCAGCTTTTTGACAGGGCTTTCACCCCTCCACTTT
d_call: -; j_call: TRBJ2-2; clone_size: -; v_call: TRBV7-3; cdr3_aa: CASSPRQNTGELFF; cdr3_nt: TGTGCCAGCAGCCCTCGACAGAACACCGGGGAGCTGTTTTTT
d_call: -; j_call: TRBJ2-6; clone_size: -; v_call: TRBV5-1; cdr3_aa: CASSLEISGANVLTF; cdr3_nt: TGCGCCAGCAGCTTAGAGATTTCTGGGGCCAACGTCCTGACTTTC
d_call: -; j_call: TRBJ1-4; clone_size: -; v_call: TRBV7-9; cdr3_aa: CASSMRQGGEKLFF; cdr3_nt: TGTGCCAGCAGCATGAGACAAGGTGGGGAAAAACTGTTTTTT
d_call: TRBD2; j_call: TRBJ2-7; clone_size: few; v_call: TRBV4-3; cdr3_aa: CASSQSTILAGGTYEQYF; cdr3_nt: TGCGCCAGCAGCCAGTCCACGATCTTAGCGGGGGGTACCTACGAGCAGTACTTC
d_call: TRBD1; j_call: TRBJ2-1; clone_size: -; v_call: TRBV30; cdr3_aa: CAWSVHRGYDEQFF; cdr3_nt: TGTGCCTGGAGTGTACACAGGGGGTATGATGAGCAGTTCTTC
d_call: -; j_call: TRBJ2-3; clone_size: few; v_call: TRBV18; cdr3_aa: CASSPSGDTQYF; cdr3_nt: TGTGCCAGCTCACCAAGCGGGGATACGCAGTATTTT
d_call: TRBD1; j_call: TRBJ2-7; clone_size: -; v_call: TRBV6-5; cdr3_aa: CASSYRDRGSYEQYF; cdr3_nt: TGTGCCAGCAGTTACCGGGACAGGGGATCTTACGAGCAGTACTTC
d_call: -; j_call: TRBJ2-2; clone_size: few; v_call: TRBV19; cdr3_aa: CASTRRGGGELFF; cdr3_nt: TGTGCGTCGACGAGGAGGGGCGGCGGGGAGCTGTTTTTT
d_call: -; j_call: TRBJ2-3; clone_size: few; v_call: TRBV28; cdr3_aa: CASSLYTDTQYF; cdr3_nt: TGTGCCAGCAGTCTGTACACAGATACGCAGTATTTT
d_call: -; j_call: TRBJ2-1; clone_size: -; v_call: TRBV7-2; cdr3_aa: CASSFLRGSYNEQFF; cdr3_nt: TGTGCCAGCAGTTTTTTGCGGGGCTCCTACAATGAGCAGTTCTTC
d_call: TRBD2; j_call: TRBJ2-7; clone_size: few; v_call: TRBV5-1; cdr3_aa: CASSFTKAGDLYEQYF; cdr3_nt: TGCGCCAGCAGCTTCACAAAAGCGGGGGACCTCTACGAGCAGTACTTC
d_call: -; j_call: TRBJ1-5; clone_size: -; v_call: TRBV4-1; cdr3_aa: CASSPTQGKGNQPQHF; cdr3_nt: TGCGCCAGCAGCCCGACTCAGGGGAAAGGCAATCAGCCCCAGCATTTT
d_call: -; j_call: TRBJ2-5; clone_size: -; v_call: TRBV6-5; cdr3_aa: CASSIREETQYF; cdr3_nt: TGTGCCAGCAGTATCAGGGAAGAGACCCAGTACTTC
d_call: TRBD2; j_call: TRBJ2-3; clone_size: few; v_call: TRBV5-1; cdr3_aa: CASSSGTSGYTDTQYF; cdr3_nt: TGCGCCAGCAGCTCGGGGACTAGCGGTTACACAGATACGCAGTATTTT
d_call: -; j_call: TRBJ1-6; clone_size: few; v_call: TRBV18; cdr3_aa: CASREGVRASPLHF; cdr3_nt: TGTGCCAGCCGAGAGGGTGTGAGGGCTTCACCCCTCCACTTT
d_call: -; j_call: TRBJ2-4; clone_size: -; v_call: TRBV6-6; cdr3_aa: CASSIRAGAKNIQYF; cdr3_nt: TGTGCCAGCAGTATCAGGGCCGGGGCCAAAAACATTCAGTACTTC
d_call: TRBD1; j_call: TRBJ2-4; clone_size: few; v_call: TRBV19; cdr3_aa: CASIDRDLLLTYF; cdr3_nt: TGTGCCAGTATTGACAGGGACCTTCTGTTGACGTACTTC
d_call: TRBD1; j_call: TRBJ2-3; clone_size: many; v_call: TRBV10-3; cdr3_aa: CAITMGQGGADTQYF; cdr3_nt: TGTGCCATCACTATGGGACAGGGAGGAGCAGATACGCAGTATTTT
d_call: -; j_call: TRBJ2-7; clone_size: few; v_call: TRBV21-1; cdr3_aa: CAKLQDPYEQYF; cdr3_nt: TGTGCAAAGCTACAGGACCCCTACGAGCAGTACTTC
d_call: TRBD1; j_call: TRBJ2-6; clone_size: -; v_call: TRBV4-1; cdr3_aa: CASSFGTGNSGANVLTF; cdr3_nt: TGCGCCAGCAGCTTCGGGACAGGCAACTCTGGGGCCAACGTCCTGACTTTC
d_call: TRBD2; j_call: TRBJ2-3; clone_size: -; v_call: TRBV7-2; cdr3_aa: CASSGSGLAGTDTQYF; cdr3_nt: TGTGCCAGCAGCGGATCGGGACTAGCGGGCACAGATACGCAGTATTTT
d_call: TRBD1; j_call: TRBJ1-2; clone_size: few; v_call: TRBV7-2; cdr3_aa: CASSPGQSRYGYTF; cdr3_nt: TGTGCCAGCAGCCCGGGACAGTCTCGCTATGGCTACACCTTC
d_call: -; j_call: TRBJ1-4; clone_size: -; v_call: TRBV11-2; cdr3_aa: CASSLKTGLTNEKLFF; cdr3_nt: TGTGCCAGCAGCTTGAAAACAGGGTTAACTAATGAAAAACTGTTTTTT
d_call: TRBD1; j_call: TRBJ1-2; clone_size: -; v_call: TRBV4-1; cdr3_aa: CASSQLAGGNYGYTF; cdr3_nt: TGCGCCAGCAGCCAGCTAGCAGGGGGTAACTATGGCTACACCTTC
d_call: TRBD1; j_call: TRBJ2-7; clone_size: -; v_call: TRBV19; cdr3_aa: CASSNLQGSSYEQYF; cdr3_nt: TGTGCCAGTAGTAACCTACAGGGGAGCTCCTACGAGCAGTACTTC
d_call: -; j_call: TRBJ1-5; clone_size: -; v_call: TRBV11-2; cdr3_aa: CASSPGGQPQHF; cdr3_nt: TGTGCCAGCAGCCCGGGGGGTCAGCCCCAGCATTTT
d_call: -; j_call: TRBJ1-2; clone_size: few; v_call: TRBV5-4; cdr3_aa: CASSLPAGGYTF; cdr3_nt: TGTGCCAGCAGCCTACCAGCGGGCGGCTACACCTTC
d_call: TRBD2; j_call: TRBJ2-3; clone_size: few; v_call: TRBV19; cdr3_aa: CASSSILAGGTDTQYF; cdr3_nt: TGTGCCAGTAGCTCCATTCTAGCGGGGGGCACAGATACGCAGTATTTT
d_call: TRBD2; j_call: TRBJ2-2; clone_size: few; v_call: TRBV4-3; cdr3_aa: CASSRSGGANTGELFF; cdr3_nt: TGCGCCAGCAGCCGTAGCGGGGGGGCGAACACCGGGGAGCTGTTTTTT
d_call: TRBD1; j_call: TRBJ1-4; clone_size: -; v_call: TRBV27; cdr3_aa: CASSFAGTEEKLFF; cdr3_nt: TGTGCCAGCAGTTTTGCAGGGACAGAAGAAAAACTGTTTTTT
d_call: TRBD2; j_call: TRBJ2-1; clone_size: -; v_call: TRBV4-2; cdr3_aa: CASSRGLAGGNYNEQFF; cdr3_nt: TGTGCCAGCAGCAGGGGACTAGCGGGGGGCAACTACAATGAGCAGTTCTTC